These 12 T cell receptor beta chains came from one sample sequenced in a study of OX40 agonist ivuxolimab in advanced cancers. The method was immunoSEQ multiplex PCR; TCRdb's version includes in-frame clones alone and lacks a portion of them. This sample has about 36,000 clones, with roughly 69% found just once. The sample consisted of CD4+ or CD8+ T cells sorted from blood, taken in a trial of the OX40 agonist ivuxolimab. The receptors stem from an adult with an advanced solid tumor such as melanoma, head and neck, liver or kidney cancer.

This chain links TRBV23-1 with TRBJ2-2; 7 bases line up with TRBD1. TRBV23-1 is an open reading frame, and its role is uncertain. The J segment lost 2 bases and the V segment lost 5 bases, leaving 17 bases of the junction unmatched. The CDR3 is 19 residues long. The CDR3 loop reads CASSKSGTEIKVNTGELFF. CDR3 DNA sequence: TGCGCCAGCAGTAAGTCCGGGACAGAAATTAAAGTAAACACCGGGGAGCTGTTTTTT.

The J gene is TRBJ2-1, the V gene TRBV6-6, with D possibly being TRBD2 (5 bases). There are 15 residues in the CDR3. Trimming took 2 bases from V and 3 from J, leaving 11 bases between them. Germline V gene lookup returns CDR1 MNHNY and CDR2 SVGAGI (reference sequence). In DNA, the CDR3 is TGTGCCAGCAGTTACAAAGGGAGAGACTACAATGAGCAGTTCTTC. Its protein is CASSYKGRDYNEQFF.

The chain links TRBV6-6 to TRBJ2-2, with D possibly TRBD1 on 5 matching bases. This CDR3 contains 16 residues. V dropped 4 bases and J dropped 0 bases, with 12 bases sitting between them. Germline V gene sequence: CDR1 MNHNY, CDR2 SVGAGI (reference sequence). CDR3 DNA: TGTGCCAGCAGTTCTGCAGGGTCATCGAACACCGGGGAGCTGTTTTTT. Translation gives CASSSAGSSNTGELFF.

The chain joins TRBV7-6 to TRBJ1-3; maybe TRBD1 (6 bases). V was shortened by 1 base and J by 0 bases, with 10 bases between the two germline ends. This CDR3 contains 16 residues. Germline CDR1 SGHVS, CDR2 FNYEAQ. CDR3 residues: CASSLGQDLSGNTIYF. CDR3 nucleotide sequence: TGTGCCAGCAGCTTAGGACAGGACCTCTCTGGAAACACCATATATTTT.

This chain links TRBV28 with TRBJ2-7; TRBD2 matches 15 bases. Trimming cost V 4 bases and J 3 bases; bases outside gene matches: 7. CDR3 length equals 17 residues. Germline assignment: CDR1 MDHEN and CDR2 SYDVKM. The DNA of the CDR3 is TGTGCCAGCAGTTCAGGGACTAGCGGGGGGCCCTTCTACGAGCAGTACTTC. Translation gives CASSSGTSGGPFYEQYF.

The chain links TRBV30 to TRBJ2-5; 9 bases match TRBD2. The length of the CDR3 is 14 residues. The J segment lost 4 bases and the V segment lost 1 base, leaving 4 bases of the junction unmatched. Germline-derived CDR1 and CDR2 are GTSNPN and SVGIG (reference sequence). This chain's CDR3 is CAWSGGSGGETQYF. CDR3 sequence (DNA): TGTGCCTGGAGTGGGGGTAGCGGGGGAGAGACCCAGTACTTC.

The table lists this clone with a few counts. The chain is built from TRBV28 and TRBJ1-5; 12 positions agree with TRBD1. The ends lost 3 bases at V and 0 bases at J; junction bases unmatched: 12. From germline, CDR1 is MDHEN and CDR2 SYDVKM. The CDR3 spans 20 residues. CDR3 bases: TGTGCCAGCAGTTTTGGCCGGGACAGGGGGCTTCCTTATAGCAATCAGCCCCAGCATTTT. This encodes CASSFGRDRGLPYSNQPQHF.

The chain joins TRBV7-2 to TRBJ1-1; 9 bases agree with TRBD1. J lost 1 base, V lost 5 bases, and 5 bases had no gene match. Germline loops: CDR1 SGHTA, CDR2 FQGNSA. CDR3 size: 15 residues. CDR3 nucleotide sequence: TGTGCCAGCAGCCCGGGGGGACAGGGGAACACTGAAGCTTTCTTT. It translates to CASSPGGQGNTEAFF.

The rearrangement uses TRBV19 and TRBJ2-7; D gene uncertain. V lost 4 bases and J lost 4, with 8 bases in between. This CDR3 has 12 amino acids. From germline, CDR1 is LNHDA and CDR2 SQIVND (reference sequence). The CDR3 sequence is CASSTTEYEQYF. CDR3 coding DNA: TGTGCCAGTAGTACTACAGAGTACGAGCAGTACTTC.

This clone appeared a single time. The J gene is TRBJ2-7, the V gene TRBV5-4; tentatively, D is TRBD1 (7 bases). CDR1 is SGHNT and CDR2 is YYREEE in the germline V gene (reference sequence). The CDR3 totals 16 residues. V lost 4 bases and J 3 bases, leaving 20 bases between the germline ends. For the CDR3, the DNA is TGTGCCAGCAGCCGACGGGGGTGGGGACAGAACTACGAGCAGTACTTC. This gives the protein CASSRRGWGQNYEQYF.

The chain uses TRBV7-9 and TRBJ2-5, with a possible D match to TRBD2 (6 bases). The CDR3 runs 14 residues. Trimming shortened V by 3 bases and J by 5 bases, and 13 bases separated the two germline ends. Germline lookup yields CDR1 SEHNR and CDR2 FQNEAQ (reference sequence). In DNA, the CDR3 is TGTGCCAGCAGCTTTCCAGCTGGAGGGGAGACCCAGTACTTC. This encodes CASSFPAGGETQYF.

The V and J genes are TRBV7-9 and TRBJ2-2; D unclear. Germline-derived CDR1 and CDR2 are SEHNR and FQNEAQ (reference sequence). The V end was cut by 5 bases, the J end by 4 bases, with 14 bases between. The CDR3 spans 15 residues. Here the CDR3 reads CASSQDLDRTGELFF. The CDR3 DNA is TGTGCCAGCAGCCAAGATCTCGATCGCACCGGGGAGCTGTTTTTT.